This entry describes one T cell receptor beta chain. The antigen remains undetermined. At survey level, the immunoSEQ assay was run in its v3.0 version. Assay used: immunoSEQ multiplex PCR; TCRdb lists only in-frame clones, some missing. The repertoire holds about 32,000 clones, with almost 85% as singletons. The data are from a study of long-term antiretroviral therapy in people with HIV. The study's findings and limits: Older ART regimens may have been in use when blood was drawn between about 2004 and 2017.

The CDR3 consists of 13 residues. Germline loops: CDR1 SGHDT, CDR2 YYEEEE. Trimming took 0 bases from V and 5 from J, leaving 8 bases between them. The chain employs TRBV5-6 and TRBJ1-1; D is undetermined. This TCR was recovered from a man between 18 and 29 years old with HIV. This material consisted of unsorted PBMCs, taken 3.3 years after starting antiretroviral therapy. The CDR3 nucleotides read TGTGCCAGCAGCTTGGCTTCGGGAACTGAAGCTTTCTTT. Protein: CASSLASGTEAFF. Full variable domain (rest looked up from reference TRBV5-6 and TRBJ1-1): DAGVTQSPTHLIKTRGQQVTLRCSPKSGHDTVSWYQQALGQGPQFIFQYYEEEERQRGNFPDRFSGHQFPNYSSELNVNALLLGDSALYLCASSLASGTEAFFGQGTRLTVV.